A selection of T cell receptor beta chains follows, all from one sample in a study of T cell responses to AZD1222 COVID-19 vaccine. Sequenced by immunoSEQ multiplex PCR; TCRdb stores in-frame clones only, minus some. The data hold about 67,000 clones, with roughly four fifths observed a single time. Sequencing was performed on peripheral blood, taken 28 days after the second AZD1222 dose. The receptors shown here come from an adult who received the AZD1222 COVID-19 vaccine. Each CDR3 is given with its conserved first and last residue. D genes are given only for firm matches. Clone size, where shown, is once, few, many, or a class for clones that have expanded.

size	V	J	length	D	CDR3	DNA
few	TRBV28	TRBJ2-7	14	NA	CASSFKGSSYEQYF	TGTGCCAGCAGTTTCAAGGGGAGCTCCTACGAGCAGTACTTC
NA	TRBV2	TRBJ1-1	15	NA	CASRRDRGGDTEAFF	TGTGCCAGCAGGAGAGATAGAGGGGGAGACACTGAAGCTTTCTTT
once	TRBV18	TRBJ2-1	16	NA	CASSPVGTSSYNEQFF	TGTGCCAGCTCACCAGTCGGGACGAGCTCCTACAATGAGCAGTTCTTC
NA	TRBV6-1	TRBJ2-2	15	TRBD1	CASSETGGLTGELFF	TGTGCCAGCAGTGAAACAGGGGGGTTAACCGGGGAGCTGTTTTTT
NA	TRBV3-1/TRBV3-2	TRBJ2-3	16	TRBD2	CASSLFSGGVEDTQYF	TGTGCCAGCAGCCTTTTTAGCGGGGGGGTTGAAGATACGCAGTATTTT
NA	TRBV19	TRBJ2-2	15	TRBD1	CASTLGQSWSGELFF	TGTGCCAGTACCTTGGGACAGTCGTGGTCCGGGGAGCTGTTTTTT
NA	TRBV5-3	TRBJ2-3	11	NA	CARSGRDTQYF	TGTGCCAGAAGCGGACGGGATACGCAGTATTTT
NA	TRBV6-2/TRBV6-3	TRBJ2-1	13	TRBD1	CASSRDSYNEQFF	TGTGCCAGCAGCCGGGACAGCTACAATGAGCAGTTCTTC
NA	TRBV4-2	TRBJ1-5	17	NA	CASSQDPGRVGNQPQHF	TGTGCCAGCAGCCAAGATCCTGGCAGGGTGGGCAATCAGCCCCAGCATTTT
NA	TRBV2	TRBJ1-3	15	NA	CASSEGVRSGNTIYF	TGTGCCAGCAGTGAAGGGGTCCGCTCTGGAAACACCATATATTTT
NA	TRBV6-5	TRBJ2-7	13	NA	CASSWGRYGEQYF	TGTGCCAGCAGTTGGGGGCGATATGGCGAGCAGTACTTC
NA	TRBV6-5	TRBJ2-1	14	TRBD2	CASSQTSGYNEQFF	TGTGCCAGCAGTCAGACTAGCGGGTACAATGAGCAGTTCTTC
NA	TRBV3-1/TRBV3-2	TRBJ1-4	14	TRBD1	CASSRDRGREKLFF	TGTGCCAGCAGCCGGGACAGGGGACGAGAAAAACTGTTTTTT
NA	TRBV2	TRBJ1-6	13	NA	CASRGPEGSPLHF	TGTGCCAGCAGAGGGCCAGAAGGTTCACCCCTCCACTTT